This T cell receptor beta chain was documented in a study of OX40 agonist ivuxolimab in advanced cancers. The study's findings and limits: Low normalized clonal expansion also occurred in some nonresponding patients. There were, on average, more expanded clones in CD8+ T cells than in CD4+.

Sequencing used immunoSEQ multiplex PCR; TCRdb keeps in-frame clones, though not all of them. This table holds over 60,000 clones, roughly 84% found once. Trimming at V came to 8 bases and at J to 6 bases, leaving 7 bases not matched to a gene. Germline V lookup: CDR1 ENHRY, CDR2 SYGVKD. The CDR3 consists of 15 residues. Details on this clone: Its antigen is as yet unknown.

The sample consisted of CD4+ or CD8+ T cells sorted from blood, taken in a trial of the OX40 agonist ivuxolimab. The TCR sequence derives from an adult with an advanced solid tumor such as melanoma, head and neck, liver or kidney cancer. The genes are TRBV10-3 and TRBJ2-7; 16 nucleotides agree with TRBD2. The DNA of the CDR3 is TGTGCCATCGGGACTAGCGGGAGGGCTTTGTTCGAGCAGTACTTC. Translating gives CAIGTSGRALFEQYF.